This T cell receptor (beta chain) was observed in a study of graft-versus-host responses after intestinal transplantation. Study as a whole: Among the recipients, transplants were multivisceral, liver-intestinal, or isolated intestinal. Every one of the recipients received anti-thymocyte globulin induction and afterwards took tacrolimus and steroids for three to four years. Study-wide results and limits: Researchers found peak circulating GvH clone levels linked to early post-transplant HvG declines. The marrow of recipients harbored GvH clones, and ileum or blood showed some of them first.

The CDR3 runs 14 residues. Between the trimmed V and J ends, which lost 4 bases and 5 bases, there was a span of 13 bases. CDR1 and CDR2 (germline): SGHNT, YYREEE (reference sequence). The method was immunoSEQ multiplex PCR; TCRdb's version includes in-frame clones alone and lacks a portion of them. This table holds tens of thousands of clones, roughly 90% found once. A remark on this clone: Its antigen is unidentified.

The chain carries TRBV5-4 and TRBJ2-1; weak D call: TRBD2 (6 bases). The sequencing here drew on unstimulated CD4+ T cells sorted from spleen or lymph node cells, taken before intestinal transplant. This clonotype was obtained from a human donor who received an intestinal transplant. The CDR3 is CASSGGVENNEQFF. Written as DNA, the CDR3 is TGTGCCAGCAGCGGCGGGGTCGAGAACAATGAGCAGTTCTTC.